A selection of T cell receptor beta chains follows, all from one sample in a study of T cells after posttransplantation cyclophosphamide. The table came from immunoSEQ multiplex PCR; TCRdb's copy has only in-frame clones and leaves some out. This repertoire shows approximately 21,000 clones, approximately 98% found once; its top ten account for 0.1% to 0.15%. Material: naive CD8+ T cells sorted from PBMCs. These receptors all come from a man between 35 and 55 years old in good health, CMV-negative, and a related stem cell transplant donor. Both conserved end residues are part of each CDR3. D genes are given only for firm matches. Not all rows give a size; the values are once, few, many and, for expanded clones, a class.

J,size,D,V,DNA,CDR3
TRBJ1-2,.,TRBD1,TRBV19,TGTGCCTCGATTCGACAGGGCACTCTCTCATCTACTGGCTACACCTTC,CASIRQGTLSSTGYTF
TRBJ2-3,.,.,TRBV27,TGTGCCAGCAGTGTAAGACTAGTGAGTACGCAGTATTTT,CASSVRLVSTQYF
TRBJ2-3,.,TRBD1,TRBV7-8,TGTGCCAGCAGCTTAGCACAGGGGACCACAGATACGCAGTATTTT,CASSLAQGTTDTQYF
TRBJ1-3,.,.,TRBV28,TGTGCCAGCAGTTCTGACGACAGATCCTCTGGAAACACCATATATTTT,CASSSDDRSSGNTIYF
TRBJ1-2,once,TRBD1,TRBV5-4,TGTGCCAGCAGCGTGGGGACAGTCCCCCAAAGCCCTTTC,CASSVGTVPQSPF
TRBJ2-7,.,TRBD2,TRBV28,TGTGCCAGCAGCTGGAAGCTAGCGGGAGAGTACGAGCAGTACTTC,CASSWKLAGEYEQYF
TRBJ2-1,once,.,TRBV19,TGTGCCAGTAGGGTCCCGGGTAGGCAGTCCTACAATGAGCAGTTCTTC,CASRVPGRQSYNEQFF
TRBJ2-7,.,.,TRBV19,TGTGCCAGTAGTAAGGACAGCACCTCGGCCGAGCAGTACTTC,CASSKDSTSAEQYF
TRBJ2-1,.,.,TRBV27,TGTGCCAGCAGTTTTGGGCCGAGGGAGGAGTTCTTC,CASSFGPREEFF
TRBJ2-1,once,TRBD2,TRBV19,TGTGCCAGTAGTATAGACAGCGGGGGCAATGAGCAGTTCTTC,CASSIDSGGNEQFF
TRBJ2-7,.,.,TRBV7-2,TGTGCCAGCAGCCAAAGCGGGCACCCTGAGGAGCAGTACTTC,CASSQSGHPEEQYF
TRBJ1-5,.,.,TRBV2,TGTGCCAGCACCCTAAGACAGGGCAATCAGCCCCAGCATTTT,CASTLRQGNQPQHF
TRBJ2-7,.,TRBD2,TRBV30,TGTGCCTGGAGTATCACTAGCGGGACCCACGAGCAGTACTTC,CAWSITSGTHEQYF
TRBJ2-2,.,.,TRBV7-2,TGTGCCAGCAGCCCCCTCGGGACCGGGGAGCTGTTTTTT,CASSPLGTGELFF
TRBJ2-1,.,TRBD2,TRBV9,TGTGCCAGCGCGGGAGTTGGCCCCTACAATGAGCAGTTCTTC,CASAGVGPYNEQFF